The source of this T cell receptor (beta chain) is a study of T-cell memory formation after mild COVID-19. Findings of the study overall: Clones contracting over day 15 to 85 were CD4/CD8 balanced, with later expanders leaning CD4+. Researchers report contracting CD4+ clones mostly in CM and EM, with CD8+ clones in EMRA.

TCR alpha and TCR beta cDNA libraries carrying sample barcodes and UMIs were produced by 5'RACE using constant-segment primers. Each CDR3 protein is one row after TCRdb ran MiXCR on the 5' RACE reads. Of under 550,000 distinct CDR3 sequences in the sample, about 20% were seen once. This clonotype was recorded at least ten times. The antigen is unknown. The receptor comes from an adult woman who had mild COVID-19 (a few samples of this study predate the infection). Cell type and time point are not known. The specimen was PBMCs or a T cell subset sorted from them (not recorded which).

CDR3 loop: CASSQRTSGGYGETQYF. CDR3 coding DNA: TGCGCCAGCAGCCAACGGACTAGCGGGGGCTACGGGGAGACCCAGTACTTC. This chain links TRBV4-1 with TRBJ2-5; TRBD2 matches 13 bases. Germline values: CDR1 MGHRA, CDR2 YSYEKL. The CDR3 runs to 17 residues. V was clipped by 2 bases and J by 5 bases; unmatched bases: 8.